This T cell receptor (beta chain) was documented in a study of T cell repertoires in cytomegalovirus infection. The CDR3 is 17 amino acids. The germline gives CDR1 SEHNR, CDR2 FQNEAQ (reference sequence). Trimming stripped 5 bases from V and 10 bases from J, with 27 bases between. This clonotype was seen repeatedly, ten times or more. As yet, its antigen is unknown. TCRdb re-analysed the reads in MiXCR, keeping a single row per CDR3 protein. This table has some 920,000 distinct CDR3 sequences, about a third appearing once. The source material was cultured CD8+ T cells from PBMCs, sampled from culture after CMV antigen stimulation. The rearrangement uses TRBV7-9 and TRBJ2-1; D may be TRBD2 (6 bases). The source is a human donor in good health (CMV status not recorded). Some clones in this sample may be carry-over from other donors' samples. The CDR3 reads CASSPPTSGSYREEQFF. The CDR3 DNA reads TGTGCCAGCAGCCCCCCCACCAGCGGCTCCTACCGGGAGGAGCAGTTCTTC. The complete variable domain, with remaining parts taken from reference TRBV7-9 and TRBJ2-1, reads DTGVSQNPRHKITKRGQNVTFRCDPISEHNRLYWYRQTLGQGPEFLTYFQNEAQLEKSRLLSDRFSAERPKGSFSTLEIQRTEQGDSAMYLCASSPPTSGSYREEQFFGPGTRLTVL.